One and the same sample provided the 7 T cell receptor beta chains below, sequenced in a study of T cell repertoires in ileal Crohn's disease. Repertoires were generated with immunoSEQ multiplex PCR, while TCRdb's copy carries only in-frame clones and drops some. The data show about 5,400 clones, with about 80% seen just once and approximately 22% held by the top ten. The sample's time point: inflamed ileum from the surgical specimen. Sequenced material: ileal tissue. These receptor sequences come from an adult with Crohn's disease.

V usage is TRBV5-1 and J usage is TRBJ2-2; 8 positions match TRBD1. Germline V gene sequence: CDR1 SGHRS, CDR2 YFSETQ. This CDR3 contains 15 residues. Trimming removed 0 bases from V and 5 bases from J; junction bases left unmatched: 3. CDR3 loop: CASSLDRGITGELFF. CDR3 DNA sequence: TGCGCCAGCAGCTTGGACAGGGGGATAACCGGGGAGCTGTTTTTT.

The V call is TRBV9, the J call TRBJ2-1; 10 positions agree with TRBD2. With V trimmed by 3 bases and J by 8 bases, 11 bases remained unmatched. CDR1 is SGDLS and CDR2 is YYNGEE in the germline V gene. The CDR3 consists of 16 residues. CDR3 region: CASSASGSGRSYEQFF. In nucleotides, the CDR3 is TGTGCCAGCAGCGCCAGCGGTAGCGGGAGGTCCTATGAGCAGTTCTTC. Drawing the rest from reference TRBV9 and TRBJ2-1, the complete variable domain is DSGVTQTPKHLITATGQRVTLRCSPRSGDLSVYWYQQSLDQGLQFLIQYYNGEERAKGNILERFSAQQFPDLHSELNLSSLELGDSALYFCASSASGSGRSYEQFFGPGTRLTVL.

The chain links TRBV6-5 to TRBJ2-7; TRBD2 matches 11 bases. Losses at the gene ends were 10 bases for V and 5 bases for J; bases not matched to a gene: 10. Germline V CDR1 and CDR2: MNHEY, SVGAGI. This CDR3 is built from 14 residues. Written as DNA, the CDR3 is TGTGCCACCAAAACTAGCGGGAGTTCCCACGAGCAGTACTTC. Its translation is CATKTSGSSHEQYF.

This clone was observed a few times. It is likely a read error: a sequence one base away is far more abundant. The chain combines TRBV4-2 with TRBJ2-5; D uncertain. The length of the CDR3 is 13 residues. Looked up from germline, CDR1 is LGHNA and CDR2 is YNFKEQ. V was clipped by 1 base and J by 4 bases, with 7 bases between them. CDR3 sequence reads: CASSQVPGETQYF. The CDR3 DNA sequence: TGTGCCAGCAGCCAAGTTCCGGGAGAGACCCAGTACTTC.

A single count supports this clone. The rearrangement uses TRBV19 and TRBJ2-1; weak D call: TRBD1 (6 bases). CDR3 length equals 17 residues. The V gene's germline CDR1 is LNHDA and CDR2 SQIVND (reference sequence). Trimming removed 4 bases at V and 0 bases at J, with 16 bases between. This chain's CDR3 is CASSRTTSRGSYNEQFF. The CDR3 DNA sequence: TGTGCCAGTAGTAGAACCACCAGCAGGGGCTCCTACAATGAGCAGTTCTTC.

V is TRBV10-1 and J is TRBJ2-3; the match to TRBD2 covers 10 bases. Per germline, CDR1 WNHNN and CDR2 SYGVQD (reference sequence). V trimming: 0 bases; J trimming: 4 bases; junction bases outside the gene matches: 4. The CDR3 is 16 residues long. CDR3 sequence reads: CASSESLAGDPDTQYF. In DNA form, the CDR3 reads TGCGCCAGCAGTGAGTCCCTAGCGGGGGACCCAGATACGCAGTATTTT.

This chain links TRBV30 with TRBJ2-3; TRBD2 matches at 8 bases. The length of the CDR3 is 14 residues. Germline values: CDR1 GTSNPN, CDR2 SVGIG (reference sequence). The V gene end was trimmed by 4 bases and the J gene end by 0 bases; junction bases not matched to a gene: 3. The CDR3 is CAWKRGSSTDTQYF. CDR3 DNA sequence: TGTGCCTGGAAGCGGGGGTCTAGCACAGATACGCAGTATTTT.